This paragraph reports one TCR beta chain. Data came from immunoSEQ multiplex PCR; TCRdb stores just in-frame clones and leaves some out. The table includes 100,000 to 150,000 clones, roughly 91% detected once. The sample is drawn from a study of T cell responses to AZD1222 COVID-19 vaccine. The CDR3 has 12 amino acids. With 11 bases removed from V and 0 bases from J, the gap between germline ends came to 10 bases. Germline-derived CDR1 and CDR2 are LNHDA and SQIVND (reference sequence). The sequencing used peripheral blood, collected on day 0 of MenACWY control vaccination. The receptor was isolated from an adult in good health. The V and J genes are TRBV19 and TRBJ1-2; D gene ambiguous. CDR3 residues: CAVFSSNYGYTF. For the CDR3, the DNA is TGTGCCGTCTTCAGTTCTAACTATGGCTACACCTTC. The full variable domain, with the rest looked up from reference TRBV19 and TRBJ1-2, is DGGITQSPKYLFRKEGQNVTLSCEQNLNHDAMYWYRQDPGQGLRLIYYSQIVNDFQKGDIAEGYSVSREKKESFPLTVTSAQKNPTAFYLCAVFSSNYGYTFGSGTRLTVV.